This T cell receptor (beta chain) was sequenced in a study of blood T cell repertoires in COVID-19. Germline lookup yields CDR1 LGHNA and CDR2 YSLEER. This CDR3 is built from 17 residues. V was pared by 1 base and J by 7 bases, with 9 bases of the junction left unmatched. Some clones are missing from TCRdb's copy, which holds only in-frame ones; the method was immunoSEQ multiplex PCR. This table has 250,000 to 300,000 clones, 88% appearing once. Seattle's enrolled individuals joined amid active infection and were then monitored longitudinally. Sequences were obtained from peripheral blood. The chain joins TRBV4-3 to TRBJ2-2; 10 positions match TRBD2. The TCR sequence derives from a woman aged 25 to 39 with COVID-19, enrolled during active disease. The CDR3 DNA reads as TGCGCCAGCAGCCAAGGATTGAGCGGGAGGGAGAGCGGGGAGCTGTTTTTT. It translates to CASSQGLSGRESGELFF.